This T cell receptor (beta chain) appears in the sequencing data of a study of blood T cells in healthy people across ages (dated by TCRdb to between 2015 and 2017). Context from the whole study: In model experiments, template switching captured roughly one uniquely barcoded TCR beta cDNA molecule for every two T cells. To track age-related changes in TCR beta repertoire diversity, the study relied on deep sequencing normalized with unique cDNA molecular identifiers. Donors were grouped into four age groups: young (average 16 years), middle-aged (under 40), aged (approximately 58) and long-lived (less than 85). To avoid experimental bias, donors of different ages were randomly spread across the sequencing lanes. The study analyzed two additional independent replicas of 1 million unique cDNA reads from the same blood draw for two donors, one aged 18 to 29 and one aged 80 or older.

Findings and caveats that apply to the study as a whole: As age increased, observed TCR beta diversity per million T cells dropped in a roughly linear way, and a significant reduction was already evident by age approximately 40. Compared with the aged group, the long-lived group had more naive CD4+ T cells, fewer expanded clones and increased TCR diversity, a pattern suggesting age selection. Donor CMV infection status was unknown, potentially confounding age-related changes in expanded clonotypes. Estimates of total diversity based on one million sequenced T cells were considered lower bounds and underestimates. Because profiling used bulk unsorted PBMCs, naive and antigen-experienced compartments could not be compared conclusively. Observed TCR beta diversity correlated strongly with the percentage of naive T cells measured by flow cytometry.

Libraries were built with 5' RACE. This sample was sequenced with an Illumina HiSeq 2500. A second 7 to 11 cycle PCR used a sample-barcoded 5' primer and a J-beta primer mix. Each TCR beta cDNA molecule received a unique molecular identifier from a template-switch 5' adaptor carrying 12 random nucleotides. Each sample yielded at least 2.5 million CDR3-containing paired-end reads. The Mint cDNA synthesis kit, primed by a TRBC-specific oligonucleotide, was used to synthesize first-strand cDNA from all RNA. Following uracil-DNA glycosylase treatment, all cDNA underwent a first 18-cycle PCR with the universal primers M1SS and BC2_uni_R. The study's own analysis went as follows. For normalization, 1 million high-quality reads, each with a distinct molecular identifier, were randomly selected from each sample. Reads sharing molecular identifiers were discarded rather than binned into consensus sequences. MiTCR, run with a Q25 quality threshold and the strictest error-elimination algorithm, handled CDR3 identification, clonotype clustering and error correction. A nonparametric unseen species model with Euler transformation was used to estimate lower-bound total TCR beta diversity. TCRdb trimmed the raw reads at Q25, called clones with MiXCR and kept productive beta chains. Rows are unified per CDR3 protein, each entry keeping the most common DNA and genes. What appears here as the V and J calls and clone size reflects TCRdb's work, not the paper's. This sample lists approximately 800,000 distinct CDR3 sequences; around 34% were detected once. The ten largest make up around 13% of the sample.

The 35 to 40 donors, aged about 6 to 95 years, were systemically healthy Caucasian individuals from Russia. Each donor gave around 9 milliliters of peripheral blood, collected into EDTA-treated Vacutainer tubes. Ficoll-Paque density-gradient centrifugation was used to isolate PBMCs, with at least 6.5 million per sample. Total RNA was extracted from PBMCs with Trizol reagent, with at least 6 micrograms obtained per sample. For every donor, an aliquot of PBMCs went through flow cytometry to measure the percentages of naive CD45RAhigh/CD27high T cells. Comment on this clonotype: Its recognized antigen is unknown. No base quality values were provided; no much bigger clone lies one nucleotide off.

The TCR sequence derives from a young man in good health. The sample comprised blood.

The DNA is as follows: TGTGCCAGCAGCCAAGATAGCGGGGAGAGCTCCTACAATGAGCAGTTCTTC. The translation is CASSQDSGESSYNEQFF. The chain joins TRBV4-2 to TRBJ2-1; 8 bases in the middle match TRBD2. Including the terminal cysteine and phenylalanine, the CDR3 comprises 17 residues. Kept here is only the CDR3 DNA, which spans 51 bases and is read in frame from base 1. Based on the germline V gene, the CDR1 and CDR2 sequences are LGHNA and YNFKEQ. Trimming takes 0 bases off V and 0 bases off J; junction bases not matched to a gene: 4.